These 23 T cell receptor beta chains were sequenced from one sample in a study of blood T cell repertoires in COVID-19. Data came from immunoSEQ multiplex PCR; TCRdb stores just in-frame clones and leaves some out. The table has 95,000 to 150,000 clones, about four fifths seen once. Sequenced sample: peripheral blood. The receptors stem from a man aged 25-45 years with COVID-19, enrolled during active disease.

DNA of the CDR3: TGTGCCAGCAGCCACCGTGATTTAAAGACAAGGACCTACGAGCAGTACTTC. Translating it yields CASSHRDLKTRTYEQYF. This chain links TRBV11-3 with TRBJ2-7; D not certain. Trimming removed 5 bases at V and 2 bases at J, with 22 bases between. CDR1 and CDR2 (germline): SGHNT, YENEEA. The CDR3 covers 17 residues.

The rearrangement uses TRBV5-6 and TRBJ1-5; unclear D gene. CDR1 is SGHDT, CDR2 YYEEEE, per germline. The CDR3 runs 16 residues. The V end was cut by 0 bases, the J end by 4 bases, with 14 bases between. The CDR3 nucleotides read TGTGCCAGCAGCTTGGGGGCAGCCCCGTCTAATCAGCCCCAGCATTTT. It translates to CASSLGAAPSNQPQHF.

The chain has TRBV20-1 and TRBJ2-5; the D gene is possibly TRBD1 (7 bases). CDR1 is DFQATT and CDR2 is SNEGSKA in the germline V gene (reference sequence). Trimming removed 3 bases from V and 3 bases from J, with 20 bases in between. The CDR3 has 16 amino acids. The CDR3 reads CSASKVGGGAEETQYF. The DNA of the CDR3 is TGCAGTGCTAGTAAAGTCGGAGGGGGCGCGGAAGAGACCCAGTACTTC.

V is TRBV19 and J is TRBJ1-6, with D perhaps TRBD1 (5 bases). Germline CDR1 LNHDA, CDR2 SQIVND (reference sequence). This CDR3 region has 14 residues. V dropped 5 bases and J dropped 6 bases, with 11 bases sitting between them. CDR3 loop: CASSFQGGNSPLHF. CDR3 bases: TGTGCCAGTAGTTTCCAGGGAGGTAATTCACCCCTCCACTTT.

The chain combines TRBV19 with TRBJ2-1, with TRBD2 matching over 13 bases. In germline, CDR1 is LNHDA, CDR2 SQIVND (reference sequence). J gave up 8 bases and V 5 bases, and 21 bases lay outside the gene matches. The CDR3 loop spans 20 amino acids. The CDR3 DNA is TGTGCCAGTAGTCCGGGGACTAGCGGGACCCTGGCCAGGGGTGTGGATGAGCAGTTCTTC. Protein sequence: CASSPGTSGTLARGVDEQFF.

This rearrangement joins TRBV7-9 to TRBJ2-3; D perhaps matches TRBD1 (6 bases). This CDR3 has 13 residues. Germline V gives CDR1 SEHNR, CDR2 FQNEAQ (reference sequence). V was cut by 4 bases and J by 3 bases, with 8 bases left in between. The CDR3 coding sequence is TGTGCCAGCAGCTCACAGGGAACAGATACGCAGTATTTT. Translated, it gives CASSSQGTDTQYF.

The chain carries TRBV10-2 and TRBJ1-5; 10 bases are shared with TRBD1. In germline, CDR1 is WSHSY, CDR2 SAAADI. The CDR3 spans 15 residues. After removal of 8 bases from V and 5 bases from J, the junction contained 9 bases not matched to a gene. This CDR3 reads CASRDRGLGHQPQHF. For the CDR3, the DNA is TGCGCCAGCCGCGACAGGGGGCTTGGTCATCAGCCCCAGCATTTT.

The chain carries TRBV20-1 and TRBJ2-4; D call uncertain. From germline, CDR1 is DFQATT and CDR2 SNEGSKA (reference sequence). V lost 3 bases to trimming and J lost 3 bases, with 9 bases between them. The CDR3 loop spans 13 amino acids. DNA for the CDR3: TGCAGTGCTAGTCTTAGCAACAAAAACATTCAGTACTTC. Translated, it gives CSASLSNKNIQYF.

The count of this clone is one. The chain couples TRBV7-8 to TRBJ2-7; weak D call: TRBD2 (5 bases). This CDR3 has 16 amino acids. V was shortened by 1 base and J by 2 bases, with 15 bases between the two germline ends. Germline CDR1 and CDR2: SGHVS and FQNEAQ. CDR3: CASSLDGRSFTYEQYF. CDR3 nucleotides: TGTGCCAGCAGCTTAGATGGGAGAAGTTTCACCTACGAGCAGTACTTC.

The chain joins TRBV7-8 to TRBJ2-7, with 9 bases lining up with TRBD1. Unmatched junction bases numbered 14, after V lost 5 bases and J lost 6 bases. The CDR3 totals 16 residues. Germline values: CDR1 SGHVS, CDR2 FQNEAQ. CDR3 nucleotides: TGTGCCAGCAGCCCGACAGGGGGTGGGAGAACGGGCGAGCAGTACTTC. It codes for CASSPTGGGRTGEQYF.

This chain uses TRBV30 with TRBJ1-2, with 8 positions matching TRBD1. Losses at the gene ends were 2 bases for V and 4 bases for J; bases not matched to a gene: 12. Germline loops: CDR1 GTSNPN, CDR2 SVGIG (reference sequence). The CDR3 contains 16 residues. CDR3 nucleotides: TGTGCCTGGAGTAGAGGACAGGGTTGGGCTGCCTATGGCTACACCTTC. It specifies CAWSRGQGWAAYGYTF.

The rearrangement joins TRBV5-6 to TRBJ2-3, with D perhaps TRBD2 (5 bases). V was pared by 3 bases and J by 3 bases, with 17 bases between. CDR1 and CDR2 from the germline V gene are SGHDT and YYEEEE. The CDR3 sequence is 16 residues long. The CDR3 DNA follows: TGTGCCAGCAGCTCCAATTACGGGGTTGGTACAGATACGCAGTATTTT. Amino acid sequence: CASSSNYGVGTDTQYF.

This clone has more than one count but fewer than ten. The rearrangement links TRBV9 to TRBJ1-3; 7 positions agree with TRBD1. Germline CDR1 and CDR2: SGDLS and YYNGEE. The V segment lost 3 bases and the J segment 3 bases; nucleotides outside the gene matches: 6. The CDR3 is 15 residues long. This CDR3 reads CASSAPGTDGNTIYF. The CDR3, as DNA: TGTGCCAGCAGCGCCCCCGGGACAGATGGAAACACCATATATTTT.

This clone turned up a few times. The V call is TRBV7-2, the J call TRBJ1-2; D gene unclear. This CDR3 has 13 residues. V was pared by 5 bases and J by 5 bases, with 12 bases between. Germline CDR1 reads SGHTA; CDR2 reads FQGNSA. The CDR3: CASSPGEFYGYTF. The CDR3 nucleotides are TGTGCCAGCAGCCCTGGGGAGTTTTATGGCTACACCTTC.

This clone was observed many times. The chain uses TRBV9 and TRBJ1-2; no reliable D call. Germline-derived CDR1 and CDR2 are SGDLS and YYNGEE. This CDR3 spans 12 amino acids. V dropped 7 bases and J dropped 8 bases, with 15 bases sitting between them. The DNA for the CDR3 is TGTGCCAGCCAGGAGGGATCGGGAGGCTACACCTTC. Amino acid sequence: CASQEGSGGYTF.

The chain carries TRBV5-4 and TRBJ2-5; 9 bases match TRBD2. Germline lookup yields CDR1 SGHNT and CDR2 YYREEE (reference sequence). The CDR3 length is 15 residues. Trimming cost V 0 bases and J 4 bases; bases outside gene matches: 4. CDR3 region: CASSLVAGVGETQYF. The CDR3 nucleotides are TGTGCCAGCAGCTTGGTAGCGGGAGTGGGAGAGACCCAGTACTTC. Full variable domain (remainder filled in from reference TRBV5-4 and TRBJ2-5): ETGVTQSPTHLIKTRGQQVTLRCSSQSGHNTVSWYQQALGQGPQFIFQYYREEENGRGNFPPRFSGLQFPNYSSELNVNALELDDSALYLCASSLVAGVGETQYFGPGTRLLVL.

This chain uses TRBV5-4 with TRBJ2-3; TRBD1 matches at 8 bases. Germline lookup yields CDR1 SGHNT and CDR2 YYREEE (reference sequence). The CDR3 is 15 residues long. V trimming: 6 bases; J trimming: 0 bases; junction bases outside the gene matches: 6. CDR3: CASTLRTGSTDTQYF. In DNA, the CDR3 is TGTGCCAGCACCCTCAGGACAGGGAGCACAGATACGCAGTATTTT.

This clone has only one observation. The gene calls are TRBV7-3 and TRBJ2-1; 7 bases are a match to TRBD1. Germline V gene lookup returns CDR1 SGHTA and CDR2 FQGTGA. J was trimmed by 5 bases and V by 5 bases; bases with no gene match: 3. This CDR3 has 13 amino acids. CDR3 residues: CASSKDRHNEQFF. As DNA, the CDR3 is TGTGCCAGCAGCAAGGACAGGCACAATGAGCAGTTCTTC.

The chain uses TRBV19 and TRBJ1-5; 8 nucleotides line up with TRBD1. The CDR3 totals 15 residues. V trimming: 7 bases; J trimming: 1 base; junction bases outside the gene matches: 6. Germline CDR1 reads LNHDA; CDR2 reads SQIVND (reference sequence). DNA for the CDR3: TGTGCCAGTACCCCGACAGGGGCGAGCAATCAGCCCCAGCATTTT. This gives the protein CASTPTGASNQPQHF.

The chain couples TRBV4-3 to TRBJ1-5; TRBD1 might be the D (6 bases). The germline gives CDR1 LGHNA, CDR2 YSLEER. The CDR3 consists of 14 residues. V dropped 4 bases and J dropped 5 bases, with 12 bases sitting between them. CDR3 region: CASSLEGGDQPQHF. The CDR3 DNA sequence: TGCGCCAGCAGCCTAGAGGGGGGTGATCAGCCCCAGCATTTT.

The chain uses TRBV4-1 and TRBJ1-1; unclear D gene. Trimming took 1 base from V and 1 from J, leaving 10 bases between them. Per the germline V gene, CDR1 is MGHRA and CDR2 is YSYEKL. The CDR3 has 15 amino acids. In DNA, the CDR3 is TGCGCCAGCAGCCAAGCAGGCACCCGGAACACTGAAGCTTTCTTT. This sequence encodes CASSQAGTRNTEAFF.

This clone was seen once. CDR3 residues: CASSFQEAGAGNEQFF. CDR3 nucleotide sequence: TGCGCCAGCAGCTTCCAAGAAGCGGGGGCGGGGAATGAGCAGTTCTTC. The rearrangement uses TRBV5-1 and TRBJ2-1; 8 bases are shared with TRBD2. The trim removed 2 bases at V and 7 bases at J, leaving 11 bases unmatched. The CDR3 extends over 16 amino acids. Germline-derived CDR1 and CDR2 are SGHRS and YFSETQ.

The CDR3 loop reads CSVEGQGGEAFF. The CDR3 DNA sequence: TGCAGCGTTGAGGGACAGGGCGGTGAAGCTTTCTTT. The chain has TRBV29-1 and TRBJ1-1, with 9 positions matching TRBD1. Germline assignment: CDR1 SQVTM and CDR2 ANQGSEA. Germline trimming cut 3 bases from V and 7 bases from J; bases unmatched to any gene: 3. The CDR3 runs to 12 residues.